This is a list of T cell receptor beta chains from one sample in a study of CD8 T cells in ankylosing spondylitis. MiXCR was run by TCRdb on the 5' RACE reads, yielding one entry per CDR3 protein. The sample shows around 140,000 distinct CDR3 sequences, about an eighth of them seen only once. Sequencing was done on a sample of blood, either unsorted or a sorted T cell fraction (not recorded which). Receptors originate from a female donor with ankylosing spondylitis or in good health (not recorded which). Both conserved end residues are part of each CDR3. D genes are given only for firm matches. Size is stated for part of the rows, as once, few or many counts, or as a class when the clone is expanded.

DNA | CDR3 | D | J | size | V | length
TGCGCCAGCAGCTTGGCCCGCAAGCAGGACAGGGATTATGAGCAGTTCTTC | CASSLARKQDRDYEQFF | TRBD1 | TRBJ2-1 | - | TRBV5-1 | 17
TGCAGTGCTAGAGAAGGAAGGTGGGCCGAGGGCAATCAGCCCCAGCATTTT | CSAREGRWAEGNQPQHF | - | TRBJ1-5 | many | TRBV20-1 | 17
TGTGCCATCAGTGAGTCCCTGACAGGCAACACCGGGGAGCTGTTTTTT | CAISESLTGNTGELFF | - | TRBJ2-2 | many | TRBV10-3 | 16
TGTGCCAGCAGCGTCCGACCCAATCAGCCCCAGCATTTT | CASSVRPNQPQHF | - | TRBJ1-5 | - | TRBV3-1 | 13
TGTGCCAGCAGCACCAGACTAGCGGGGTATAGGGCAGATACGCAGTATTTT | CASSTRLAGYRADTQYF | TRBD2 | TRBJ2-3 | many | TRBV7-6 | 17
TGTGCCAGCAGCTCCCGACAGGGGGCGCCTGGGGCCAACGTCCTGACTTTC | CASSSRQGAPGANVLTF | TRBD1 | TRBJ2-6 | many | TRBV7-2 | 17
TGCGCCAGCAGCTTGGAGTGGGGCTTGGGTGAAGCTTTCTTT | CASSLEWGLGEAFF | - | TRBJ1-1 | many | TRBV5-1 | 14
TGTGCCAGCAGTGAAGGGAAGAACGGGATGAACACTGAAGCTTTCTTT | CASSEGKNGMNTEAFF | - | TRBJ1-1 | - | TRBV6-1 | 16
TGTGCCAGCAGTTGGGCAGCCAATGAGCAGTTCTTC | CASSWAANEQFF | - | TRBJ2-1 | many | TRBV12-3/TRBV12-4 | 12
TGTGCCAGCAGCTTGGGAGAGCGGGGGCCCTACAATGAGCAGTTCTTC | CASSLGERGPYNEQFF | TRBD2 | TRBJ2-1 | many | TRBV7-9 | 16
TGCGCCAGCAGCCCGAGGCAAGGGTTGGAGACCCAGTACTTC | CASSPRQGLETQYF | - | TRBJ2-5 | many | TRBV5-1 | 14
TGCAGTGCTAGTATGCGGGACAGGGGTTCAGATACGCAGTATTTT | CSASMRDRGSDTQYF | TRBD1 | TRBJ2-3 | many | TRBV20-1 | 15
TGCAGCGTCACCAAGGGGACGGTCGGGACTGAAGCTTTCTTT | CSVTKGTVGTEAFF | - | TRBJ1-1 | - | TRBV29-1 | 14
TGTGCCAGCAGCTCACTACACTCTGGAAACACCATATATTTT | CASSSLHSGNTIYF | - | TRBJ1-3 | many | TRBV7-2 | 14
TGCAGCGTTGACCCGGTAAATGAGCAGTTCTTC | CSVDPVNEQFF | - | TRBJ2-1 | many | TRBV29-1 | 11
TGTGCCTGGAGTGCAAACCCTACTGAAGCTTTCTTT | CAWSANPTEAFF | - | TRBJ1-1 | many | TRBV30 | 12
TGCAGTGCTAGAGGCGACAGGGGGCCTAAGTATTTT | CSARGDRGPKYF | TRBD1 | TRBJ2-3 | many | TRBV20-1 | 12
TGCGCCAGCAGCCCCGACAGGGTGAACACTGAAGCTTTCTTT | CASSPDRVNTEAFF | TRBD1 | TRBJ1-1 | many | TRBV5-1 | 14
TGCGCCAGCAGTCTACTCCTAGCGGGGGAGGGCACAGATACGCAGTATTTT | CASSLLLAGEGTDTQYF | TRBD2 | TRBJ2-3 | many | TRBV5-1 | 17
TGCAGTGCTTCTTATACGGGCCCTAGCAATCAGCCCCAGCATTTT | CSASYTGPSNQPQHF | - | TRBJ1-5 | many | TRBV20-1 | 15
TGCGCCAGCAGCCTGGGAGGGACTAACAATGAGCAGTTCTTC | CASSLGGTNNEQFF | TRBD2 | TRBJ2-1 | once | TRBV5-1 | 14
TGTGCCAGCAGCCAAGAAGCTAGGTATGGCTACACCTTC | CASSQEARYGYTF | - | TRBJ1-2 | many | TRBV7-2 | 13
TGCGCCAGCAGCTTAGGAGGAGCGAGCACAGATACGCAGTATTTT | CASSLGGASTDTQYF | - | TRBJ2-3 | many | TRBV5-1 | 15
TGTGCCAGCAATCCCGGGCCCACTAACTATGGCTACACCTTC | CASNPGPTNYGYTF | - | TRBJ1-2 | many | TRBV5-6 | 14
TGTGCCAGCAGCTTAGGGACAGGGGGTGCTATGGCTGAAGCTTTCTTT | CASSLGTGGAMAEAFF | TRBD1 | TRBJ1-1 | few | TRBV7-9 | 16
TGTGCCAGCAGTCCCATCCGGGGTGGAGAAGAGACCCAGTACTTC | CASSPIRGGEETQYF | - | TRBJ2-5 | many | TRBV2 | 15